A selection of T cell receptor beta chains follows, all from one sample in a study of cytomegalovirus exposure and HLA in healthy donors. Clones were sequenced by immunoSEQ multiplex PCR, and TCRdb holds only the in-frame ones, with some missing. This table has hundreds of thousands of clones, approximately 79% appearing once. The sample was PBMCs. The receptors were gathered from a male donor in good health and CMV-seronegative. Both conserved end residues are part of each CDR3. The D gene is left open where the match is weak. The size field is filled for only some rows; it gives once, few, many or a size class.

d_call,v_call,j_call,cdr3_length,clone_size,cdr3_aa,cdr3_nt
TRBD1,TRBV2,TRBJ1-5,14,-,CASSGTGVGQPQHF,TGTGCCAGCAGCGGGACAGGGGTGGGCCAGCCCCAGCATTTT
-,TRBV7-8,TRBJ2-1,15,few,CASSFSLQGWDEQFF,TGTGCCAGCAGCTTTAGCCTACAGGGCTGGGATGAGCAGTTCTTC
-,TRBV7-9,TRBJ1-1,12,-,CASSLVWTEAFF,TGTGCCAGCAGCTTAGTTTGGACAGAAGCTTTCTTT
-,TRBV6-5,TRBJ2-7,13,-,CASNADNTYEQYF,TGTGCCAGCAATGCCGACAATACCTACGAGCAGTACTTC
-,TRBV9,TRBJ2-2,16,-,CASSVTGWSDTGELFF,TGTGCCAGCAGCGTAACAGGGTGGAGTGACACCGGGGAGCTGTTTTTT
-,TRBV7-3,TRBJ2-6,15,once,CASSRGTAGANVLTF,TGTGCCAGCAGCCGCGGGACAGCTGGGGCCAACGTCCTGACTTTC
-,TRBV5-1,TRBJ2-2,14,-,CASSPFADTGELFF,TGCGCCAGCAGCCCTTTTGCGGATACCGGGGAGCTGTTTTTT
TRBD1,TRBV7-9,TRBJ2-7,14,-,CASSPWTGEYEQYF,TGTGCCAGCAGCCCGTGGACAGGGGAGTACGAGCAGTACTTC
-,TRBV29-1,TRBJ2-7,12,-,CSARTEAYEQYF,TGCAGTGCCAGGACAGAAGCCTACGAGCAGTACTTC
TRBD1,TRBV30,TRBJ1-4,13,-,CAGGGTGNEKLFF,TGTGCCGGGGGGGGGACAGGGAACGAAAAACTGTTTTTT
TRBD2,TRBV4-2,TRBJ2-2,16,once,CASSQELAGETGELFF,TGTGCCAGCAGCCAGGAACTAGCGGGGGAAACCGGGGAGCTGTTTTTT
TRBD1,TRBV29-1,TRBJ2-7,14,-,CSVSGTGASYEQYF,TGCAGCGTTTCCGGGACAGGGGCCTCCTACGAGCAGTACTTC
-,TRBV25-1,TRBJ1-1,11,few,CASTLNTEAFF,TGTGCCAGTACACTGAACACTGAAGCTTTCTTT
TRBD2,TRBV11-3,TRBJ2-3,16,-,CASRGGLAGRTDTQYF,TGTGCCAGCAGGGGGGGACTAGCGGGACGCACAGATACGCAGTATTTT
-,TRBV5-1,TRBJ1-2,13,-,CASSPEGLRGYTF,TGCGCCAGCAGCCCGGAGGGGCTGCGTGGCTACACCTTC
-,TRBV27,TRBJ1-3,18,-,CASKPFSGQLSSGNTIYF,TGTGCCAGCAAACCCTTTTCGGGACAACTGAGCTCTGGAAACACCATATATTTT
TRBD1,TRBV6-6,TRBJ1-5,16,-,CASSLPGQGQYQPQHF,TGTGCCAGCAGTCTACCGGGACAGGGGCAGTATCAGCCCCAGCATTTT
-,TRBV5-4,TRBJ1-1,15,-,CASSLVGPPGTEAFF,TGTGCCAGCAGCTTGGTGGGTCCTCCGGGCACTGAAGCTTTCTTT
-,TRBV13,TRBJ1-3,15,-,CASSSSTGSGNTIYF,TGTGCCAGCAGCTCATCGACAGGCTCTGGAAACACCATATATTTT
-,TRBV5-1,TRBJ2-7,14,once,CASSLDRGTYEQYF,TGCGCCAGCAGCTTGGACCGGGGAACCTACGAGCAGTACTTC
TRBD2,TRBV13,TRBJ2-5,16,-,CASSLSSGGPQETQYF,TGTGCCAGCAGCTTAAGTAGCGGGGGCCCACAAGAGACCCAGTACTTC
TRBD1,TRBV7-9,TRBJ2-7,14,-,CASSPRDRHYEQYF,TGTGCCAGCAGCCCCCGGGACAGACACTACGAGCAGTACTTC
TRBD1,TRBV5-4,TRBJ2-5,14,-,CASSHDRDQETQYF,TGTGCCAGCAGCCATGACAGGGACCAAGAGACCCAGTACTTC
-,TRBV28,TRBJ2-7,14,-,CASSFAGAGHEQYF,TGTGCCAGCAGTTTTGCGGGGGCGGGCCACGAGCAGTACTTC
-,TRBV5-1,TRBJ2-1,15,-,CASSGGAPYYNEQFF,TGCGCCAGCAGCGGCGGGGCACCCTACTACAATGAGCAGTTCTTC